Sequencing of this TCR beta chain was carried out in a study of CD8+ T cells in alopecia areata. Overall study context: Tofacitinib was taken orally by treated patients, and the dose was 5 to 10 mg twice daily.

Regarding this clone: Its antigen is unknown.

Indicated treatment: oral pan-JAK inhibitor, 5-10 mg twice daily. The CDR3 is 14 amino acids. The V end was cut by 1 base, the J end by 6 bases, with 7 bases between. Germline V lookup: CDR1 SGHDN, CDR2 FVKESK. Study findings and constraints: It was lesional scalp, especially alopecia totalis/universalis, that showed higher clonality than normal scalp. Scalp and blood samples kept many expanded lesional clones throughout tofacitinib.

As the sequencing template, cDNA was produced by extracting RNA and reverse transcribing it. The repertoire was sequenced with immunoSEQ multiplex PCR; TCRdb's copy has only in-frame clones and lacks some. Here the sample spans approximately 280,000 clones, roughly 50% being singletons. V gene TRBV14 combines with J gene TRBJ1-6; D gene ambiguous. The material was CD4+ T cells sorted from blood, obtained at week 24, from a patient treated with tofacitinib. The source of this sequence is a human donor with alopecia areata. The CDR3 here is CASSQVTSNSPLHF. Written as DNA, the CDR3 is TGTGCCAGCAGCCAAGTCACTTCTAATTCACCCCTCCACTTT.